A single sample is the source of the 27 T cell receptor beta chains below, sequenced in a study of vaccination effects on CD4 cells after COVID-19. What these receptors recognize is not known. Culturing for roughly 10 days preceded CD4+ T cell isolation. The protocol was immunoSEQ multiplex PCR, while the TCRdb copy is restricted to in-frame clones and leaves out a portion. The sample records around 35,000 clones, roughly 74% being singletons. The source material was CD4+ T cells from PBMCs cultured without peptide, sampled before COVID-19 vaccination. The receptors were gathered from a human donor who received a COVID-19 vaccine.

This chain uses TRBV3-1 (or the pseudogene TRBV3-2) with TRBJ2-1; TRBD2 matches at 10 bases. The germline V gene encodes CDR1 LGHDT and CDR2 YNNKEL (reference sequence). The CDR3 covers 18 residues. The ends lost 0 bases at V and 8 bases at J; junction bases unmatched: 13. The CDR3 sequence: CASSQEKTSGLAKHEQFF. The DNA for the CDR3 is TGTGCCAGCAGCCAAGAGAAGACATCGGGACTAGCGAAACATGAGCAGTTCTTC.

This chain joins TRBV6-5 and TRBJ1-5; 9 nucleotides match TRBD1. Germline loops: CDR1 MNHEY, CDR2 SVGAGI. This CDR3 region has 13 residues. The junction had 4 bases not matched to a gene; V was cut back by 8 bases and J by 5 bases. CDR3 DNA sequence: TGTGCCAGCCGCAGACAGGGGGATCAGCCCCAGCATTTT. This codes for CASRRQGDQPQHF.

Concerning this clone itself: Being one base from a much bigger clone, this may be a read error. The V and J genes are TRBV11-3 and TRBJ2-2; no clear D. V lost 0 bases and J 5 bases, leaving 1 base between the germline ends. The germline V gene has CDR1 SGHNT and CDR2 YENEEA. The CDR3 runs 12 residues. The CDR3 nucleotides read TGTGCCAGCAGCTTAGAGACCGGGGAGCTGTTTTTT. Amino acid sequence: CASSLETGELFF.

This chain connects TRBV6-5 to TRBJ2-2, with D maybe TRBD2 (6 bases). The CDR3 extends over 11 amino acids. Trimming removed 8 bases from V and 10 bases from J, with 11 bases in between. Germline CDR1 is MNHEY and CDR2 is SVGAGI. CDR3 sequence: CASRRAEELFF. CDR3 coding DNA: TGTGCCAGCCGGAGGGCGGAGGAGCTGTTTTTT.

V and J are TRBV12-3 or TRBV12-4 and TRBJ2-5; D is tentatively TRBD1 or TRBD2 (5 bases each). The length of the CDR3 is 13 residues. Deletions cut 10 bases from V and 1 base from J, with 13 bases between. The CDR3 region has the DNA TGTGCCACGAGACTTGGGGGCCAAGAGACCCAGTACTTC. Its protein is CATRLGGQETQYF.

J is TRBJ2-2 and V is TRBV5-1; a weak D match, TRBD2 (6 bases). From germline, CDR1 is SGHRS and CDR2 YFSETQ. The CDR3 is 14 residues long. V was cut by 4 bases and J by 1 base, with 8 bases left in between. Here the CDR3 DNA reads TGCGCCAGCAGCGCGGGGTGGAACACCGGGGAGCTGTTTTTT. Its translation: CASSAGWNTGELFF.

The chain joins TRBV29-1 to TRBJ1-1; tentative D call: TRBD1 (5 bases). Looked up from germline, CDR1 is SQVTM and CDR2 is ANQGSEA. The CDR3 contains 12 residues. With 4 bases removed from V and 1 base from J, the gap between germline ends came to 7 bases. The CDR3 region has the DNA TGCAGCGTTGGGAGGGGGAACACTGAAGCTTTCTTT. It translates to CSVGRGNTEAFF.

This chain links TRBV19 with TRBJ1-2, with D possibly matching TRBD1 (5 bases). The CDR3 is 14 amino acids. Germline CDR1 LNHDA, CDR2 SQIVND (reference sequence). Trimming shortened V by 2 bases and J by 7 bases, and 14 bases separated the two germline ends. CDR3 loop: CASSISFQGFGYTF. DNA for the CDR3: TGTGCCAGTAGTATAAGCTTCCAGGGCTTTGGCTACACCTTC.

The genes are TRBV11-1 and TRBJ1-1; 7 bases match TRBD1. The germline V gene has CDR1 SGHAT and CDR2 FQDESV (reference sequence). The CDR3 has 16 amino acids. Trimming at V came to 2 bases and at J to 1 base, leaving 7 bases not matched to a gene. CDR3 residues: CASSLLRGLTNTEAFF. Here the CDR3 DNA reads TGTGCCAGCAGCTTACTCAGGGGGTTAACGAACACTGAAGCTTTCTTT.

This chain uses TRBV6-5 with TRBJ2-5; TRBD2 matches 9 bases. Trimming at V came to 10 bases and at J to 4 bases, leaving 10 bases not matched to a gene. This CDR3 contains 14 residues. Germline assignment: CDR1 MNHEY and CDR2 SVGAGI. CDR3 protein: CATTEAGGGETQYF. DNA of the CDR3: TGTGCCACGACCGAGGCGGGAGGGGGAGAGACCCAGTACTTC.

The chain carries TRBV5-8 and TRBJ2-1; D is possibly TRBD1 (5 bases). Germline V lookup: CDR1 SGHTS, CDR2 YDEGEE. V lost 7 bases to trimming and J lost 7 bases, with 24 bases between them. There are 16 residues in the CDR3. CDR3 DNA: TGTGCCAGCTCCTCTGTTTTGGGGCCAGCTAAGAATGAGCAGTTCTTC. The encoded protein is CASSSVLGPAKNEQFF.

V and J are TRBV19 and TRBJ1-1; D is perhaps TRBD1 (6 bases). The germline gives CDR1 LNHDA, CDR2 SQIVND (reference sequence). V was clipped by 6 bases and J by 4 bases, with 12 bases between them. The CDR3 is 13 residues long. The CDR3 sequence is CASRIQGGTEAFF. The DNA for the CDR3 is TGTGCCAGTAGAATACAGGGTGGCACTGAAGCTTTCTTT. Complete variable domain (other parts from reference TRBV19 and TRBJ1-1): DGGITQSPKYLFRKEGQNVTLSCEQNLNHDAMYWYRQDPGQGLRLIYYSQIVNDFQKGDIAEGYSVSREKKESFPLTVTSAQKNPTAFYLCASRIQGGTEAFFGQGTRLTVV.

This clone counts as medium-sized (0.01 to 0.1%). V and J are TRBV7-9 and TRBJ2-7; 9 nucleotides agree with TRBD1. Germline loops: CDR1 SEHNR, CDR2 FQNEAQ (reference sequence). V shed 4 bases, J shed 5 bases, and the junction held 12 bases outside the gene matches. The CDR3 sequence is 16 residues long. The CDR3 DNA follows: TGTGCCAGCAGCTACCTGGGGACAGGGAGTATGAACGAGCAGTACTTC. This encodes CASSYLGTGSMNEQYF.

The chain uses TRBV29-1 and TRBJ2-1, with TRBD1 matching 12 bases. V was clipped by 5 bases and J by 10 bases; unmatched bases: 6. This CDR3 has 13 residues. CDR1 is SQVTM and CDR2 is ANQGSEA in the germline V gene. Written as DNA, the CDR3 is TGCAGCGTTAGGGACAGGGGGCAGGGAGAGCAGTTCTTC. This sequence encodes CSVRDRGQGEQFF.

Here the CDR3 reads CASSPQGPNTPKNIQYF. For the CDR3, the DNA is TGTGCCAGCTCCCCTCAGGGCCCCAATACTCCCAAAAACATTCAGTACTTC. This chain links TRBV18 with TRBJ2-4, with D perhaps TRBD1 (5 bases). Germline V gives CDR1 KGHSH, CDR2 LQKENI. The CDR3 totals 17 residues. The germline V and J ends were trimmed by 6 bases and 2 bases, with 20 bases remaining between them.

CDR3 DNA sequence: TGCGCCAGCAGCTCGGACCCTACACGGACTGGGGCCAACGTCCTGACTTTC. As protein: CASSSDPTRTGANVLTF. The chain couples TRBV5-1 to TRBJ2-6, with D uncertain. CDR3 length: 17 residues. The germline CDR1 and CDR2 sequences are SGHRS and YFSETQ. V was shortened by 3 bases and J by 2 bases, with 15 bases between the two germline ends.

The chain links TRBV19 to TRBJ1-1; 7 bases match TRBD1. Germline CDR1 is LNHDA and CDR2 is SQIVND (reference sequence). J gave up 10 bases and V 3 bases, and 14 bases lay outside the gene matches. This CDR3 has 15 residues. Written as DNA, the CDR3 is TGTGCCAGTAGTATCATTGGACAGGATAGCCGTGGAGCTTTCTTT. This sequence encodes CASSIIGQDSRGAFF.

This clone was seen only a few times. The chain links TRBV7-2 to TRBJ2-3; 7 positions agree with TRBD1. After removal of 4 bases from V and 10 bases from J, the junction contained 11 bases not matched to a gene. The length of the CDR3 is 14 residues. From germline, CDR1 is SGHTA and CDR2 FQGNSA. The CDR3 region has the DNA TGTGCCAGCAGCTCGGGGCAGGGGGAAAGGGCGCAGTATTTT. This encodes CASSSGQGERAQYF.

The CDR3 loop reads CASSWGSSGNTIYF. CDR3 nucleotide sequence: TGTGCCAGCAGCTGGGGGAGCTCTGGAAACACCATATATTTT. This rearrangement joins TRBV11-1 to TRBJ1-3; possibly TRBD1 for D (5 bases). CDR1 and CDR2 (germline): SGHAT, FQDESV (reference sequence). The CDR3 length is 14 residues. Trimming cost V 4 bases and J 0 bases, with 7 bases left between them.

This clone was picked up a small number of times. The CDR3 nucleotides read TGCGCCAGCAGCTTGGAAATCGGGAGGGGCACTGAAGCTTTCTTT. Amino acid sequence: CASSLEIGRGTEAFF. This chain uses TRBV5-1 with TRBJ1-1; D possibly corresponds to TRBD1 (5 bases). This CDR3 has 15 residues. Trimming pared 0 bases from V and 4 bases from J, leaving 13 bases between. Germline-derived CDR1 and CDR2 are SGHRS and YFSETQ.

J is TRBJ2-3 and V is TRBV7-8; perhaps TRBD1 as D (5 bases). The CDR3 spans 19 residues. Deletions cut 6 bases from V and 2 bases from J, with 27 bases between. Germline-derived CDR1 and CDR2 are SGHVS and FQNEAQ. Here the CDR3 reads CASRRYLGLDPSATDTQYF. The CDR3 DNA is TGTGCCAGCAGACGATATCTGGGGCTGGACCCCTCAGCCACAGATACGCAGTATTTT. Variable domain in full (rest from reference TRBV7-8 and TRBJ2-3): GAGVSQSPRYKVAKRGQDVALRCDPISGHVSLFWYQQALGQGPEFLTYFQNEAQLDKSGLPSDRFFAERPEGSVSTLKIQRTQQEDSAVYLCASRRYLGLDPSATDTQYFGPGTRLTVL.

The chain joins TRBV7-2 to TRBJ1-1; D uncertain. CDR1 and CDR2 (germline): SGHTA, FQGNSA. The CDR3 is 13 residues long. The V gene lost 5 bases and the J gene lost 0 bases, with 7 bases spanning the gap. The CDR3 DNA reads TGTGCCAGCAGCCCCGGGATGAACACTGAAGCTTTCTTT. Translation gives CASSPGMNTEAFF.

The J gene is TRBJ1-2, the V gene TRBV6-6, with D possibly being TRBD1 (6 bases). With 8 bases removed from V and 3 bases from J, the gap between germline ends came to 13 bases. The germline V gene has CDR1 MNHNY and CDR2 SVGAGI (reference sequence). This CDR3 is built from 13 residues. CDR3 sequence: CASDGGADYGYTF. The CDR3 nucleotides read TGTGCCAGCGATGGGGGCGCGGACTATGGCTACACCTTC.

This sequence joins TRBV19 and TRBJ2-3; 7 nucleotides agree with TRBD1. J lost 2 bases, V lost 6 bases, and 8 bases had no gene match. The CDR3 has 15 amino acids. Looked up from germline, CDR1 is LNHDA and CDR2 is SQIVND (reference sequence). CDR3 coding DNA: TGTGCCAGTAGAGGGACAGCGGCCCTCACAGATACGCAGTATTTT. Translation: CASRGTAALTDTQYF. The full variable domain, completed using reference TRBV19 and TRBJ2-3, is DGGITQSPKYLFRKEGQNVTLSCEQNLNHDAMYWYRQDPGQGLRLIYYSQIVNDFQKGDIAEGYSVSREKKESFPLTVTSAQKNPTAFYLCASRGTAALTDTQYFGPGTRLTVL.

The V gene is TRBV18, the J gene TRBJ1-2; a possible D gene is TRBD1 (6 bases). Trimming removed 1 base at V and 4 bases at J, with 10 bases between. Germline V lookup: CDR1 KGHSH, CDR2 LQKENI. This CDR3 comprises 14 residues. The CDR3 sequence is CASSPRGGSYGYTF. CDR3 sequence (DNA): TGTGCCAGCTCACCACGAGGGGGTAGCTATGGCTACACCTTC.

The V call is TRBV28, the J call TRBJ2-7; no reliable D call. CDR3 length: 14 residues. The V and J ends lost 6 bases and 7 bases respectively, with 19 bases between them. Germline CDR1 and CDR2: MDHEN and SYDVKM. CDR3 loop: CASSSGSLDGEQYF. The CDR3 bases are TGTGCCAGCAGCTCCGGGTCCCTCGATGGGGAGCAGTACTTC.

This chain joins TRBV7-5 and TRBJ2-7; the table names TRBD2, a call not compared with the DNA. TRBV7-5 is given as a pseudogene. The CDR3 has 16 amino acids. The CDR3, as DNA: TGTGCCAGAAGCTTTACGACTAGCGGGACCTCCTACGAGCAGTACTTC. Translation gives CARSFTTSGTSYEQYF.